Reported below is one TCR beta chain. This sample was taken from a study of shared clonotypes between healthy human individuals. The CDR3 runs 14 residues. Germline lookup yields CDR1 PRHDT and CDR2 FYEKMQ (reference sequence). V lost 0 bases, J lost 2 bases, and 8 bases lay in between. Using immunoSEQ multiplex PCR, the repertoire was profiled, and TCRdb retains in-frame clones only, with some absent. There are under 1,100,000 clones in the sample; approximately 76% occur only once, and about 1.5% lies in the top ten. Source material: memory CD4+ T cells sorted from blood. The subset here: CD45RA-negative fraction. The gene calls are TRBV13 and TRBJ2-7; unclear D gene. The TCR sequence derives from a man between 18 and 35 years old in good health. The CDR3 region is CASSLGHIPYEQYF. The CDR3 nucleotides read TGTGCCAGCAGCTTAGGGCATATACCCTACGAGCAGTACTTC.